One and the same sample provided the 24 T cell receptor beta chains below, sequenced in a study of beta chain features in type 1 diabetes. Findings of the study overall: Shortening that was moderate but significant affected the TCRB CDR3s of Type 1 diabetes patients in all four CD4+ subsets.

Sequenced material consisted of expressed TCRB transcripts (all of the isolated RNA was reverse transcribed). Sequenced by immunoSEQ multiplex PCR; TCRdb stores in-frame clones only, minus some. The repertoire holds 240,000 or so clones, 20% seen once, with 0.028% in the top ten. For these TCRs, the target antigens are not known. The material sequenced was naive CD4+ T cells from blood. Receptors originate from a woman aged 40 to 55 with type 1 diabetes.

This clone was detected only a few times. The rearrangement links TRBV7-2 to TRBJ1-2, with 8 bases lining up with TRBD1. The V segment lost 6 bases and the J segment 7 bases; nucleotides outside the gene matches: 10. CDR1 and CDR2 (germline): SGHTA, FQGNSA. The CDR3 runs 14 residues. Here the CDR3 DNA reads TGTGCCAGCAGACCCGGAGGACAGGGACTTGGCTACACCTTC. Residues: CASRPGGQGLGYTF.

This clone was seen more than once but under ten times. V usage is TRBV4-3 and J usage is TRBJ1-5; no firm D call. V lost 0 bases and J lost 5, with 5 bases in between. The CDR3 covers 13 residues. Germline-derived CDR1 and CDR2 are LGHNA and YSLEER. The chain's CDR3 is CASSQDRDQPQHF. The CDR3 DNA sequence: TGCGCCAGCAGCCAAGATCGAGATCAGCCCCAGCATTTT.

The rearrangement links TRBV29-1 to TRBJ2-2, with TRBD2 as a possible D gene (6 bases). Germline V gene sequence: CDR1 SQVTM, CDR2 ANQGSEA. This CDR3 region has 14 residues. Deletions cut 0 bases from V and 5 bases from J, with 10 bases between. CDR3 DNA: TGCAGCGTTGAAGATCAAGGGAGGACCGGGGAGCTGTTTTTT. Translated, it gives CSVEDQGRTGELFF.

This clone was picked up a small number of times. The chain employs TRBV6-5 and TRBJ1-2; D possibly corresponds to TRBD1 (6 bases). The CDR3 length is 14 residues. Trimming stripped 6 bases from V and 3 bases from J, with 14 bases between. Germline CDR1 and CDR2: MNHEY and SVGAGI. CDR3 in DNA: TGTGCCAGCAGACCGATACAGGGCCACTATGGCTACACCTTC. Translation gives CASRPIQGHYGYTF.

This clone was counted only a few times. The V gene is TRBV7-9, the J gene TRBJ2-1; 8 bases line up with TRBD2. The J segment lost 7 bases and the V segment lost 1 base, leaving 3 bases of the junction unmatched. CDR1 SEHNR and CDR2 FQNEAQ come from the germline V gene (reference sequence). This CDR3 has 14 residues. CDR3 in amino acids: CASSLGGRLNEQFF. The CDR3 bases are TGTGCCAGCAGCTTAGGCGGGAGGTTAAATGAGCAGTTCTTC.

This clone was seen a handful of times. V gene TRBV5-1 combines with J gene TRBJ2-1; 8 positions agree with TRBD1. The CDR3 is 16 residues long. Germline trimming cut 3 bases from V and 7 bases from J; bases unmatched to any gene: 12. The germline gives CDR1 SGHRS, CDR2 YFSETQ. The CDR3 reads CASSSTTGVGGNEQFF. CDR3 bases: TGCGCCAGCAGCTCAACGACAGGGGTAGGAGGTAATGAGCAGTTCTTC.

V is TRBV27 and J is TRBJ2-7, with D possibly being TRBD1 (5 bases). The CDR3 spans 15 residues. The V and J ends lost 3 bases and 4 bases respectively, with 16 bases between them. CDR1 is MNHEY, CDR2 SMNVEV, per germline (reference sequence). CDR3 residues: CASSFRRAGLYEQYF. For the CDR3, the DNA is TGTGCCAGCAGTTTTAGAAGGGCAGGGCTATACGAGCAGTACTTC.

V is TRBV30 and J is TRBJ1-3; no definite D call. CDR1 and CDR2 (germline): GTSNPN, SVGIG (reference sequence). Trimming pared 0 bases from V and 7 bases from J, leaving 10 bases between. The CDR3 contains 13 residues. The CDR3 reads CAWSVPARNTIYF. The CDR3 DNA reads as TGTGCCTGGAGTGTACCCGCTCGGAACACCATATATTTT. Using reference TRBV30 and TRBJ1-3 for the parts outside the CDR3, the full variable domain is SQTIHQWPATLVQPVGSPLSLECTVEGTSNPNLYWYRQAAGRGLQLLFYSVGIGQISSEVPQNLSASRPQDRQFILSSKKLLLSDSGFYLCAWSVPARNTIYFGEGSWLTVV.

CDR3 nucleotide sequence: TGCGCCAGCAGCCCGGGACAAGACTATGGCTACACCTTC. Residues: CASSPGQDYGYTF. The chain carries TRBV5-1 and TRBJ1-2; D might be TRBD1 (6 bases). The CDR3 is 13 amino acids. Germline-derived CDR1 and CDR2 are SGHRS and YFSETQ. Deletions cut 4 bases from V and 3 bases from J, with 10 bases between.

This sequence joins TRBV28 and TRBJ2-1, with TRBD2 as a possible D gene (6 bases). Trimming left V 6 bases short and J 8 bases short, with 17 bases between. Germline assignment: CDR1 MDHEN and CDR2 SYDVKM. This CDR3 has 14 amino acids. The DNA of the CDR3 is TGTGCCAGCAGCACGGAGGGGTTTATCTATGAGCAGTTCTTC. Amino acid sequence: CASSTEGFIYEQFF.

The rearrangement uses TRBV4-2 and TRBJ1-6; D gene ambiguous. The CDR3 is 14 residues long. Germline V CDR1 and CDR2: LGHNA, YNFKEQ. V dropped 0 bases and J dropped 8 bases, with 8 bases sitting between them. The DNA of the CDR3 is TGTGCCAGCAGCCAAGAGCCCGAGGATTCACCCCTCCACTTT. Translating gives CASSQEPEDSPLHF.

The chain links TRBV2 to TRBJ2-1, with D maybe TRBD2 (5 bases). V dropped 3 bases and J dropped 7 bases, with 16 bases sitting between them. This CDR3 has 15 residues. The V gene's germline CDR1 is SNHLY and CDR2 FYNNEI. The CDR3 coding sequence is TGTGCCAGCAGTGACCGGCTAGCCGCGTTGAATGAGCAGTTCTTC. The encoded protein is CASSDRLAALNEQFF.

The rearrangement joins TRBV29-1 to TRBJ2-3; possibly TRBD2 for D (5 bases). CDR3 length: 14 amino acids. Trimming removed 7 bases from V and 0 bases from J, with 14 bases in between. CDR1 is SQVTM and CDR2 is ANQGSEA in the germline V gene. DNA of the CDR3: TGCAGCGGTAGCGCGGGCGCTAGCACAGATACGCAGTATTTT. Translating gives CSGSAGASTDTQYF.

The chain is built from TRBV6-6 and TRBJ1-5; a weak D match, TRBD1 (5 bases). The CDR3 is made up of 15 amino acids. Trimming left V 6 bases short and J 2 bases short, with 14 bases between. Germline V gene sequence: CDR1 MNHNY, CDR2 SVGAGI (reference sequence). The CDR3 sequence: CASRSRERGNQPQHF. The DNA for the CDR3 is TGTGCCAGCAGATCCAGGGAAAGGGGCAATCAGCCCCAGCATTTT.

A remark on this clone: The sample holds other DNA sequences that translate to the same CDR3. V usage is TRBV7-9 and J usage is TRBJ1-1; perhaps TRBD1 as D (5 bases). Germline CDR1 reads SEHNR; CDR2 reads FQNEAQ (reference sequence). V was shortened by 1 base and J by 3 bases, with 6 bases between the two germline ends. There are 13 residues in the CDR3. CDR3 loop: CASSLETDTEAFF. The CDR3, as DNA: TGTGCCAGCAGCTTAGAGACAGACACTGAAGCTTTCTTT.

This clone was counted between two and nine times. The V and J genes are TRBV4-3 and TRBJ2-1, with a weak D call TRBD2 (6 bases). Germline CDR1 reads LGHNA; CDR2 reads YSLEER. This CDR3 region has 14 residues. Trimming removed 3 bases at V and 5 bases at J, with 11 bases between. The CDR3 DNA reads TGCGCCAGCAGCCATGACGGCGGGAACAATGAGCAGTTCTTC. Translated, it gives CASSHDGGNNEQFF.

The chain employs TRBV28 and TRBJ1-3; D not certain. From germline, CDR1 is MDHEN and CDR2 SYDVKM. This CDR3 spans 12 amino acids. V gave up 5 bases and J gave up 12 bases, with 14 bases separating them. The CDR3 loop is CASSPRGSGIYF. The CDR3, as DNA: TGTGCCAGCAGTCCTCGGGGTTCGGGCATATATTTT.

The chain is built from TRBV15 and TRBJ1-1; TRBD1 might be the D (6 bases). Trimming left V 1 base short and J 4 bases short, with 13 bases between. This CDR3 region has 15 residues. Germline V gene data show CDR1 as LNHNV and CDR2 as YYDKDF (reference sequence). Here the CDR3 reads CATSRGGGDGTEAFF. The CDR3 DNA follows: TGTGCCACCAGCAGAGGTGGGGGCGACGGCACTGAAGCTTTCTTT.

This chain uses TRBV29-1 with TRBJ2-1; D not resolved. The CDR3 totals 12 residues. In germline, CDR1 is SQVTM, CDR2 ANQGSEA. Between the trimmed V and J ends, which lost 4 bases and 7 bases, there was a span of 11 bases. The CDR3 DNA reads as TGCAGCGTTGGGAGCCACCAGAATGAGCAGTTCTTC. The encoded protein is CSVGSHQNEQFF.

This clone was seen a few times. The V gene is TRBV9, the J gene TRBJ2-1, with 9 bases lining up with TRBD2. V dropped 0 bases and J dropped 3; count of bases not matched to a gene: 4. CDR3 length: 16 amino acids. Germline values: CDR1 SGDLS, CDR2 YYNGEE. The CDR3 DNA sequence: TGTGCCAGCAGCGTAGGAGGAGCGGGGGGCTACAATGAGCAGTTCTTC. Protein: CASSVGGAGGYNEQFF.

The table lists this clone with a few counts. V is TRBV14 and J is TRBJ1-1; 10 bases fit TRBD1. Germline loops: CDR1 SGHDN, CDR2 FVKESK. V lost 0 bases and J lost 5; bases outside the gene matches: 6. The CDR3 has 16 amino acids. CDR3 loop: CASSQDLGQGDTEAFF. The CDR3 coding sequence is TGTGCCAGCAGCCAAGATCTCGGACAGGGGGATACTGAAGCTTTCTTT.

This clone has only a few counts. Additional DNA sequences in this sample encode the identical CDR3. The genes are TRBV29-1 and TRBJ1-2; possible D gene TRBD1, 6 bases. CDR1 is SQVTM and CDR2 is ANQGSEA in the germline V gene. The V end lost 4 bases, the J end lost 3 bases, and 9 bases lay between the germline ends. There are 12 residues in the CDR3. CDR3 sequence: CSVGEGDYGYTF. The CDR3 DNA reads TGCAGCGTTGGGGAGGGGGACTATGGCTACACCTTC. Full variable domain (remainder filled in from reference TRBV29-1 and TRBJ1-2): SAVISQKPSRDICQRGTSLTIQCQVDSQVTMMFWYRQQPGQSLTLIATANQGSEATYESGFVIDKFPISRPNLTFSTLTVSNMSPEDSSIYLCSVGEGDYGYTFGSGTRLTVV.

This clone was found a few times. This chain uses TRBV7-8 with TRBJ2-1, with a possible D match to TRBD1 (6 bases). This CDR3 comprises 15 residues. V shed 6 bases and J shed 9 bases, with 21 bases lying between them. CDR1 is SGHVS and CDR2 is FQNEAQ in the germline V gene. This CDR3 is CASRGATGGGGEQFF. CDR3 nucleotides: TGTGCCAGCAGGGGGGCTACGGGTGGAGGCGGTGAGCAGTTCTTC.

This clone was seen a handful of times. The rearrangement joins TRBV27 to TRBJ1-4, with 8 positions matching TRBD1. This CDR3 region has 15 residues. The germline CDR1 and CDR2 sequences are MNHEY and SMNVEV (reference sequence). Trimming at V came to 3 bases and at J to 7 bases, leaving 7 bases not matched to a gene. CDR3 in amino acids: CASSFDRGSSEKLFF. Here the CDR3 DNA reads TGTGCCAGCAGTTTCGACAGGGGATCGAGTGAAAAACTGTTTTTT.